This section outlines one T cell receptor (beta chain) sequence together with its context. Its antigen is as yet unknown. The data stem from a study of shared clonotypes between healthy human individuals. About the study: Each donor contributed plates that comprised three CD4 naive, three CD4 memory, two CD8 naive and one CD8 memory. Findings and caveats of the study: Shared clonotypes: about 5.3% naive CD4, under 4% naive CD8, about 2.5% memory CD4, around 0.4% memory CD8.

For each subset, genomic DNA was distributed in equal portions over several immunoSEQ plates. Per sorted-subset replicate PCR, input was approximately 0.2 ug DNA, representing tens of thousands of T cell genomes. Some clones are missing from TCRdb's copy, which holds only in-frame ones; the method was immunoSEQ multiplex PCR. The table records some 2,000,000 clones, over 85% of them present only once. Only CD45RO-negative cells positively selected for CCR7 counted as naive CD8 cells, so terminally differentiated effector memory CD45RA+ cells were excluded. The junction had 4 bases not matched to a gene; V was cut back by 7 bases and J by 1 base. CDR1 and CDR2 from the germline V gene are ENHRY and SYGVKD. This CDR3 region has 14 residues.

The sample taken for sequencing was naive CD8+ T cells sorted from blood. This receptor was identified in a man between 18 and 35 years old in good health. The gene calls are TRBV10-3 and TRBJ2-7, with 10 bases matching TRBD2. The CDR3 reads CAITPGLASYEQYF. The CDR3 bases are TGTGCCATCACCCCGGGACTAGCGTCCTACGAGCAGTACTTC.